This TCR beta chain is drawn from a study of blood T cell repertoires in COVID-19. Participants' own reports of clinical history determined their cohort assignment. Symptom resolution, clearance, or two negative PCRs marked donors in Cohort 3 as recovered. Clones were sequenced by immunoSEQ multiplex PCR, and TCRdb holds only the in-frame ones, with some missing. The sample has approximately 440,000 clones, 90% seen once. Germline CDR1 and CDR2: LNHDA and SQIVND (reference sequence). Trimming cost V 5 bases and J 6 bases; bases outside gene matches: 9. There are 15 residues in the CDR3. The genes are TRBV19 and TRBJ2-1; 8 bases are shared with TRBD2. Sequencing used PBMCs or T cells enriched from blood (not recorded which). This receptor was obtained from a man between 18 and 35 years old who had recovered from COVID-19. The CDR3 loop reads CASSLNPGTSNEQFF. The CDR3 DNA follows: TGTGCCAGTAGTCTCAACCCCGGGACTAGCAATGAGCAGTTCTTC.